This TCR beta chain was captured by sequencing in a study of blood T cell repertoires in COVID-19. Across the study: Acute-phase and convalescent COVID-19 samples originated in the United States, Italy and Spain. PBMCs, B-cell-depleted T cells, or T cells provided the cDNA or gDNA that made up the material.

In the authors' methods: From reference gene primer amplification, estimates of nucleated cell counts were derived. Clones were read by immunoSEQ multiplex PCR, and TCRdb kept only the in-frame ones, dropping some. V, J and clone size are those of that table, while D and trimming were read from the DNA. The profile covers 150,000 to 200,000 clones, with around three quarters appearing a single time and 8% to 9.5% taken by the ten largest. Trimming took 6 bases from V and 3 from J, leaving 8 bases between them. The germline V gene encodes CDR1 KGHDR and CDR2 SFDVKD. This CDR3 is built from 12 residues.

The chain carries TRBV24-1 and TRBJ2-7; D ambiguous. Sequenced: peripheral blood. This clonotype was obtained from a man aged 55-75 years with acute or convalescent COVID-19. CDR3: CATSPGDYEQYF. CDR3 DNA sequence: TGTGCCACCAGTCCTGGAGACTACGAGCAGTACTTC.